One and the same sample provided the 2 T cell receptor beta chains below, sequenced in a study of shared clonotypes between healthy human individuals. Generated by immunoSEQ multiplex PCR, the TCRdb table keeps only in-frame clones and is missing some. The table records 1.5 million to 2.5 million clones, approximately 95% of them present only once. Naive CD8 cells lacked CD45RO, underwent positive selection for CCR7 and left out terminally differentiated effector memory CD45RA+ cells. Material: naive CD8+ T cells sorted from blood. The source of these receptors is a young man in good health.

The chain couples TRBV2 to TRBJ1-5, with D unresolved. The CDR3 has 14 residues. Germline lookup yields CDR1 SNHLY and CDR2 FYNNEI. V was shortened by 1 base and J by 0 bases, with 4 bases between the two germline ends. CDR3 nucleotide sequence: TGTGCCAGCAGTGAAGTGGTTAGCAATCAGCCCCAGCATTTT. Translating gives CASSEVVSNQPQHF.

With respect to this clone: One end of the junction does not line up with germline, which may come from a read error. This chain connects TRBV5-6 to TRBJ2-4; TRBD2 agrees at 8 bases. Germline values: CDR1 SGHDT, CDR2 YYEEEE. This CDR3 comprises 12 residues. CDR3 loop: CASSFFGRAWDF. CDR3 DNA sequence: TGTGCCAGCAGCTTTTTCGGGAGGGCCTGGGACTTC. Filled out from reference TRBV5-6 and TRBJ2-4, the complete variable domain reads DAGVTQSPTHLIKTRGQQVTLRCSPKSGHDTVSWYQQALGQGPQFIFQYYEEEERQRGNFPDRFSGHQFPNYSSELNVNALLLGDSALYLCASSFFGRAWDFGAGTRLSVL.